These 25 T cell receptor beta chains share one sample of origin, sequenced in a study of PD-1 blockade in classical Hodgkin lymphoma. Every patient relapsed after autologous stem cell transplantation, and brentuximab vedotin exposure varied. The data were produced by immunoSEQ multiplex PCR, yet TCRdb's version contains in-frame clones alone and is incomplete. The sample includes more than 85,000 clones, over 90% seen only once; the top ten take approximately 2.5%. The sample here was peripheral blood mononuclear cells (PBMCs), taken before the second cycle of nivolumab. The receptors stem from a human donor with classical Hodgkin lymphoma.

The rearrangement links TRBV10-3 to TRBJ1-2, with D possibly TRBD1 on 5 matching bases. CDR1 and CDR2 from the germline V gene are ENHRY and SYGVKD. This CDR3 has 13 residues. V gave up 3 bases and J gave up 4 bases, with 9 bases separating them. CDR3 sequence: CAISERQPYGYTF. The DNA for the CDR3 is TGTGCCATCAGTGAACGACAGCCCTATGGCTACACCTTC.

The chain uses TRBV2 and TRBJ1-5, with D unclear. Germline CDR1 is SNHLY and CDR2 is FYNNEI. The CDR3 spans 14 residues. Deletions cut 1 base from V and 0 bases from J, with 4 bases between. The DNA for the CDR3 is TGTGCCAGCAGTGAAGAGAATAGCAATCAGCCCCAGCATTTT. Its translation is CASSEENSNQPQHF.

The rearrangement links TRBV2 to TRBJ2-7; a possible D gene is TRBD2 (5 bases). CDR3 length: 16 residues. From germline, CDR1 is SNHLY and CDR2 FYNNEI. V was trimmed by 6 bases and J by 0 bases, leaving 18 bases between them. CDR3 loop: CASRAPEAGSSYEQYF. The CDR3 coding sequence is TGTGCCAGCAGGGCCCCTGAGGCGGGTAGCTCCTACGAGCAGTACTTC.

This chain links TRBV2 with TRBJ1-2, with D unresolved. Trimming stripped 5 bases from V and 8 bases from J, with 12 bases between. The CDR3 extends over 12 amino acids. From germline, CDR1 is SNHLY and CDR2 FYNNEI. The CDR3 loop is CASSPNRRGYTF. The CDR3 DNA reads as TGTGCCAGCAGTCCGAACCGAAGGGGCTACACCTTC. The complete variable domain, with remaining parts taken from reference TRBV2 and TRBJ1-2, reads EPEVTQTPSHQVTQMGQEVILRCVPISNHLYFYWYRQILGQKVEFLVSFYNNEISEKSEIFDDQFSVERPDGSNFTLKIRSTKLEDSAMYFCASSPNRRGYTFGSGTRLTVV.

This clone was observed a single time. The V call is TRBV21-1, the J call TRBJ2-7; the table names TRBD2, a call not compared with the DNA. TRBV21-1 is a known pseudogene. The length of the CDR3 is 17 residues. The CDR3 nucleotides read TGTGCCAGCAGCAAAGTGTGGCGGAAGGAGCCGCACTACGAGCAGTACTTC. Encoded protein: CASSKVWRKEPHYEQYF.

The chain has TRBV27 and TRBJ1-1, with D hard to call. Germline V lookup: CDR1 MNHEY, CDR2 SMNVEV (reference sequence). CDR3 length: 14 amino acids. With 5 bases removed from V and 0 bases from J, the gap between germline ends came to 10 bases. The DNA for the CDR3 is TGTGCCAGCAGTCTCAGCCGCATGAACACTGAAGCTTTCTTT. Amino acids: CASSLSRMNTEAFF.

CDR3: CSATDGYGYTF. The CDR3 DNA sequence: TGCAGTGCTACGGACGGCTATGGCTACACCTTC. The rearrangement joins TRBV20-1 to TRBJ1-2; D unresolved. V lost 4 bases and J lost 4, with 7 bases in between. The CDR3 sequence is 11 residues long. Germline values: CDR1 DFQATT, CDR2 SNEGSKA (reference sequence).

The CDR3 region is CASSVGVADTQYF. CDR3 bases: TGTGCCAGCAGCGTAGGTGTGGCGGATACGCAGTATTTT. This sequence joins TRBV9 and TRBJ2-3; D is uncertain. Germline V lookup: CDR1 SGDLS, CDR2 YYNGEE. The CDR3 runs 13 residues. V lost 0 bases and J 6 bases, leaving 8 bases between the germline ends. Variable domain in full (rest from reference TRBV9 and TRBJ2-3): DSGVTQTPKHLITATGQRVTLRCSPRSGDLSVYWYQQSLDQGLQFLIQYYNGEERAKGNILERFSAQQFPDLHSELNLSSLELGDSALYFCASSVGVADTQYFGPGTRLTVL.

V gene TRBV27 combines with J gene TRBJ1-2, with 8 nucleotides matching TRBD1. This CDR3 comprises 14 residues. CDR1 MNHEY and CDR2 SMNVEV come from the germline V gene (reference sequence). With V trimmed by 3 bases and J by 4 bases, 4 bases remained unmatched. The CDR3 region is CASSLGTGRYGYTF. The CDR3 nucleotides are TGTGCCAGCAGTTTGGGGACAGGACGCTATGGCTACACCTTC.

The rearrangement joins TRBV9 to TRBJ1-4; possibly TRBD1 for D (5 bases). V lost 4 bases, J lost 13 bases, and 20 bases lay in between. The CDR3 runs 14 residues. Looked up from germline, CDR1 is SGDLS and CDR2 is YYNGEE. The CDR3, as DNA: TGTGCCAGCAGCTCCAGCTTACAACATGGGGGACTGTTTTTT. Translated, it gives CASSSSLQHGGLFF. The variable domain in full, with the rest retrieved from reference TRBV9 and TRBJ1-4, is DSGVTQTPKHLITATGQRVTLRCSPRSGDLSVYWYQQSLDQGLQFLIQYYNGEERAKGNILERFSAQQFPDLHSELNLSSLELGDSALYFCASSSSLQHGGLFFGSGTQLSVL.

V is TRBV7-9 and J is TRBJ2-7, with 9 bases that match TRBD1. The CDR3 is 14 amino acids. The ends lost 5 bases at V and 6 bases at J; junction bases unmatched: 8. In germline, CDR1 is SEHNR, CDR2 FQNEAQ (reference sequence). The CDR3 region is CASSTTGGRGEQYF. CDR3 DNA: TGTGCCAGCAGCACGACAGGGGGAAGGGGCGAGCAGTACTTC.

The gene calls are TRBV28 and TRBJ2-7; TRBD2 matches at 7 bases. The CDR3 spans 13 residues. Per germline, CDR1 MDHEN and CDR2 SYDVKM. Germline trimming cut 6 bases from V and 2 bases from J; bases unmatched to any gene: 4. The CDR3: CASRSGGTYEQYF. For the CDR3, the DNA is TGTGCCAGCAGGTCGGGAGGAACCTACGAGCAGTACTTC.

CDR3 region: CASSAQGWQPQHF. The CDR3 DNA reads TGTGCCAGCAGTGCACAGGGATGGCAGCCCCAGCATTTT. V and J are TRBV28 and TRBJ1-5, with D possibly being TRBD1 (6 bases). Germline CDR1 and CDR2: MDHEN and SYDVKM. The CDR3 is 13 amino acids. V lost 5 bases to trimming and J lost 7 bases, with 12 bases between them.

In this sample, this clone turned up once. The rearrangement joins TRBV13 to TRBJ2-7, with 7 nucleotides matching TRBD2. Unmatched junction bases numbered 7, after V lost 4 bases and J lost 1 base. Germline CDR1 reads PRHDT; CDR2 reads FYEKMQ (reference sequence). The CDR3 consists of 15 residues. CDR3 amino acids: CASSSEREPSYEQYF. DNA of the CDR3: TGTGCCAGCAGCTCCGAGCGGGAACCTTCCTACGAGCAGTACTTC.

This clone has more than one count but fewer than ten. The chain is built from TRBV14 and TRBJ1-2; D is unresolved. Germline V gene sequence: CDR1 SGHDN, CDR2 FVKESK. The CDR3 consists of 16 residues. The V gene lost 1 base and the J gene lost 5 bases, with 17 bases spanning the gap. CDR3: CASSQVGGRSRYGYTF. In DNA form, the CDR3 reads TGTGCCAGCAGCCAAGTTGGCGGAAGGAGTCGATATGGCTACACCTTC.

This sequence joins TRBV29-1 and TRBJ1-3; D unresolved. The CDR3 sequence is 12 residues long. From germline, CDR1 is SQVTM and CDR2 ANQGSEA. The V gene lost 8 bases and the J gene lost 4 bases, with 12 bases spanning the gap. In DNA, the CDR3 is TGCAGCATCCGGACGGTCGGAAACACCATATATTTT. This sequence encodes CSIRTVGNTIYF.

CDR3 DNA: TGCGCCAGCGCCCTGAGGAGCGCAGCGTCCTACAATGAGCAGTTCTTC. The encoded protein is CASALRSAASYNEQFF. The gene calls are TRBV5-1 and TRBJ2-1; D is uncertain. The ends were cut back, 7 bases at V and 1 base at J, with 18 bases in the middle. CDR1 is SGHRS, CDR2 YFSETQ, per germline. The CDR3 runs to 16 residues.

The genes are TRBV2 and TRBJ2-7; D gene ambiguous. Per germline, CDR1 SNHLY and CDR2 FYNNEI. This CDR3 spans 15 amino acids. The V end was cut by 7 bases, the J end by 3 bases, with 19 bases between. Here the CDR3 reads CASTKEAHPFYEQYF. CDR3 coding DNA: TGTGCCAGCACCAAAGAGGCCCATCCATTCTACGAGCAGTACTTC.

The chain links TRBV19 to TRBJ2-5; TRBD2 matches 9 bases. The ends lost 5 bases at V and 5 bases at J; junction bases unmatched: 15. The CDR3 runs to 17 residues. The germline V gene has CDR1 LNHDA and CDR2 SQIVND (reference sequence). The CDR3 coding sequence is TGTGCCAGTAGTGTGCACCTGGGTAGCGGGAGAGTTGAGACCCAGTACTTC. It codes for CASSVHLGSGRVETQYF.

The chain employs TRBV30 and TRBJ2-5; no clear D gene. Germline lookup yields CDR1 GTSNPN and CDR2 SVGIG (reference sequence). Trimming took 1 base from V and 1 from J, leaving 1 base between them. CDR3 size: 11 residues. The CDR3 DNA reads TGTGCCTGGAGTGCCCAAGAGACCCAGTACTTC. This codes for CAWSAQETQYF.

The rearrangement uses TRBV20-1 and TRBJ1-5; D not resolved. CDR1 and CDR2 (germline): DFQATT, SNEGSKA (reference sequence). V was trimmed by 7 bases and J by 7 bases, leaving 8 bases between them. The CDR3 is 10 residues long. CDR3 DNA: TGCAGTGTAGGGAGGCAGCCCCAGCATTTT. Its translation: CSVGRQPQHF.

The chain joins TRBV18 to TRBJ1-2; TRBD1 agrees at 7 bases. Unmatched junction bases numbered 13, after V lost 2 bases and J lost 4 bases. This CDR3 contains 17 residues. CDR1 and CDR2 from the germline V gene are KGHSH and LQKENI. The CDR3 DNA sequence: TGTGCCAGCTCACCAAAATTCGGTGGGACAGCCACCTATGGCTACACCTTC. Protein: CASSPKFGGTATYGYTF.

The DNA for the CDR3 is TGTGCCAGCAGCCGGGGACTAGCGGGGGCTTACGAGCAGTACTTC. This sequence encodes CASSRGLAGAYEQYF. This chain connects TRBV6-5 to TRBJ2-7, with 14 bases identical to TRBD2. Germline lookup yields CDR1 MNHEY and CDR2 SVGAGI. The CDR3 runs to 15 residues. J lost 4 bases, V lost 6 bases, and 5 bases had no gene match.

The chain links TRBV18 to TRBJ1-5, with 8 bases aligning to TRBD1. The CDR3 covers 16 residues. J was trimmed by 2 bases and V by 4 bases; bases with no gene match: 7. Per germline, CDR1 KGHSH and CDR2 LQKENI. CDR3 sequence: CASSQTGGAGNQPQHF. In nucleotides, the CDR3 is TGTGCCAGCTCACAAACAGGGGGAGCGGGCAATCAGCCCCAGCATTTT.

The chain joins TRBV19 to TRBJ2-7; 7 nucleotides match TRBD2. V trimming: 4 bases; J trimming: 0 bases; junction bases outside the gene matches: 6. This CDR3 has 15 amino acids. Germline V gene sequence: CDR1 LNHDA, CDR2 SQIVND (reference sequence). CDR3: CASSSSGAPSYEQYF. For the CDR3, the DNA is TGTGCCAGTAGTAGCAGCGGGGCCCCCTCCTACGAGCAGTACTTC.